This entry describes one T cell receptor (beta chain). This sample is drawn from a study of control samples from healthy donors and cancer patients. Germline V gene sequence: CDR1 SGDLS, CDR2 YYNGEE. The CDR3 is 15 amino acids. Trimming stripped 0 bases from V and 4 bases from J, with 13 bases between. Data came from immunoSEQ multiplex PCR; TCRdb stores just in-frame clones and leaves some out. Counted here are over 120,000 clones, about 93% occurring once; the ten biggest clones make up approximately 15%. The sample taken for sequencing was PBMCs. The receptor's source is a man in his sixties with colorectal cancer. This chain uses TRBV9 with TRBJ1-2; D unclear. The CDR3 loop reads CASSVDYRDTYGYTF. In DNA form, the CDR3 reads TGTGCCAGCAGCGTAGATTATCGGGATACCTATGGCTACACCTTC.